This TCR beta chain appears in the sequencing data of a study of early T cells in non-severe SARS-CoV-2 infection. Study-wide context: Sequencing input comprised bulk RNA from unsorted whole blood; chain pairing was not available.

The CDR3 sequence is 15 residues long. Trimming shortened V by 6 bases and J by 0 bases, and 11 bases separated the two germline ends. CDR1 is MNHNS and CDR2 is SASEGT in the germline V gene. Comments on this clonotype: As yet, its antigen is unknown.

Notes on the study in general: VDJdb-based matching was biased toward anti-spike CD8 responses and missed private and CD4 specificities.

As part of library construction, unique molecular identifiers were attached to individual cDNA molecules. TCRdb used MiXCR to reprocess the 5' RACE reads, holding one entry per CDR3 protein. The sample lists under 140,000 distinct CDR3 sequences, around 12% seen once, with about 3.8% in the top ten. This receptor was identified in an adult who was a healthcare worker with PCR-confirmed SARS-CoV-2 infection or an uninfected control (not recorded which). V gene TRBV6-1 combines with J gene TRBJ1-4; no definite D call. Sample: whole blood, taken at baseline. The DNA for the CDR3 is TGTGCCAGCAGCCCCGGACCTGCAACTAATGAAAAACTGTTTTTT. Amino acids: CASSPGPATNEKLFF.